The present TCR beta chain was sequenced within a study of quantifying T cell responses using KT2 cells. Turning to the study itself: Reverse transcription used primers in the TCR alpha and beta constant regions. The second PCR ran as a qPCR until a predetermined fluorescence threshold was reached.

This clonotype has ten or more counts. The CDR3 spans 16 residues. CDR1 is LGHNT, CDR2 FRNRAP, per germline. Germline trimming cut 5 bases from V and 4 bases from J; bases unmatched to any gene: 13. Each cDNA got a UMI-containing oligo ligated at its 3' end. An equimolar mix of RC1.1 and RC1.2 primed the beta chain across TRBC1 and TRBC2. Starting with the second PCR, alpha and beta TCR chains went through separate processing. TCRdb ran MiXCR on the UMI-ligation and nested PCR reads and lists one entry per CDR3 protein. Among about 32,000 distinct CDR3 sequences listed, less than 7.5% were seen once. The sample taken for sequencing was PBMCs spiked with cells of the T cell clone KT2. This receptor was obtained from a human donor. This chain joins TRBV12-5 and TRBJ2-7, with 8 bases lining up with TRBD2. The CDR3 DNA is TGTGCTAGTGGTCCGGTCATGTCTCGACTAGCGTACGAGCAGTACTTC. This encodes CASGPVMSRLAYEQYF. The full variable domain, completed using reference TRBV12-5 and TRBJ2-7, is DARVTQTPRHKVTEMGQEVTMRCQPILGHNTVFWYRQTMMQGLELLAYFRNRAPLDDSGMPKDRFSAEMPDATLATLKIQPSEPRDSAVYFCASGPVMSRLAYEQYFGPGTRLTVT.